This T cell receptor (beta chain) was recovered during a study of graft-versus-host responses after intestinal transplantation. Study-level information: Multivisceral, liver-intestinal, or isolated intestinal grafts were transplanted into recipients. Induction with anti-thymocyte globulin, then tacrolimus and steroids for three to four years, was given to all recipients.

Study-wide points: Allografts from individuals with graft-donor T cell macrochimerism displayed high graft-versus-host to host-versus-graft clonal ratios.

A word on this clone: The antigen is undetermined.

Trimming pared 5 bases from V and 7 bases from J, leaving 21 bases between. CDR1 SGHAT and CDR2 FQNNGV come from the germline V gene. The CDR3 consists of 16 residues. Some clones are missing from TCRdb's copy, which holds only in-frame ones; the method was immunoSEQ multiplex PCR. This sample carries roughly 120,000 clones, 85% to 95% of them seen once, and the ten largest clones take over 2.5%. The clonotype comes from a human donor who received an intestinal transplant. The sequencing used unstimulated CD8+ T cells sorted from spleen or lymph node cells, collected before intestinal transplant. This chain joins TRBV11-2 and TRBJ2-1, with D possibly matching TRBD1 (6 bases). Here the CDR3 DNA reads TGTGCCAGCAGCGGAATATCCAGGGACATTGGGAATGAGCAGTTCTTC. Amino acid sequence: CASSGISRDIGNEQFF.